The source of this T cell receptor beta chain is a study of vaccination effects on CD4 cells after COVID-19. Method: immunoSEQ multiplex PCR; TCRdb's copy keeps in-frame clones and lacks some. The repertoire consists of 65,000 or so clones, with about 72% occurring once and the leading ten covering about 3%. Germline V gives CDR1 SGDLS, CDR2 YYNGEE. J was trimmed by 0 bases and V by 4 bases; bases with no gene match: 7. The CDR3 contains 16 residues. After expansion with viral peptide pools in the ViraFEST assay, antigen-specific CD4+ T cells were sequenced. Isolating CD4+ T cells followed about 10 days of culture. Nucleocapsid antibodies stayed negative before and after vaccination, showing no earlier SARS-CoV-2 infection. For each well, 2 million to 2.5 million PBMC were cultured with about 10 IU/ml IL-2 and around 9.6 ug/ml peptides. Details on this clone: As yet, its antigen is unknown.

Sequencing used CD4+ T cells from PBMCs cultured with HCoV-NL63 spike peptides, obtained before COVID-19 vaccination. The chain carries TRBV9 and TRBJ1-3; 7 bases line up with TRBD1. The TCR originated in a human donor who received a COVID-19 vaccine. The CDR3 coding sequence is TGTGCCAGCAGCCCACCACAGGGGCACTCTGGAAACACCATATATTTT. This gives the protein CASSPPQGHSGNTIYF.